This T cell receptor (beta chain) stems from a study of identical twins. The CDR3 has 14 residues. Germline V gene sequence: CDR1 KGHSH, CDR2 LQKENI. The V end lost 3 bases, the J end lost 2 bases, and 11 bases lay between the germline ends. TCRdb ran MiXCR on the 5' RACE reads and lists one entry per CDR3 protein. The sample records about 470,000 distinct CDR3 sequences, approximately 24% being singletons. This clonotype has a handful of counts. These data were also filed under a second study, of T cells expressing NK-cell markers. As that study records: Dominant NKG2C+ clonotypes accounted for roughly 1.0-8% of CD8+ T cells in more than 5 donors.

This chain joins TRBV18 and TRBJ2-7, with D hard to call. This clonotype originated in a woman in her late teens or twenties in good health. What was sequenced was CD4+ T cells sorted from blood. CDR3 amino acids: CASSPVSAAYEQYF. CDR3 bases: TGTGCCAGCTCACCCGTATCTGCGGCCTACGAGCAGTACTTC.